Listed here is a single T cell receptor beta chain. There is no known antigen for this receptor. Base qualities were left out, and no much larger clone turns up one base away. The immunoSEQ Assay, a bias-controlled multiplex PCR, was used to amplify TCRbeta CDR3 regions from genomic DNA. In the source study's methods: The number of nucleated cells in each sample was estimated from the amplification of reference gene primers within the assay. Sequence reads were collapsed and filtered to measure the absolute abundance of every unique TCRbeta CDR3 rearrangement. Productive Simpson clonality was computed per sample as the square root of Simpson's diversity index over productive rearrangements. TCRdb provides this immuneACCESS table in a form limited to in-frame rearrangements. Some clones are lacking; in checked studies, under half of them reflect an unresolved V gene, and why the rest are absent is not known. From that table come the V and J calls and clone size; the DNA was used to work out D and trimming. The sample includes more than 90,000 clones, with roughly 84% observed a single time. About 0.8% of the sample goes to the ten largest clones.

The data stem from a study of blood T cell repertoires in COVID-19 (dated by TCRdb to about 2020). Study-wide context: Samples from collaborators originated in the United States, Italy and Spain and spanned both the acute and convalescent phases of COVID-19. A de-identified subject ID, COVID-19 status, age in years and sex were almost always included in the sample metadata. The prospective study material was composed of cDNA or gDNA derived from T cells, B-cell-depleted T cells, or PBMCs. Subjects who had been exposed to COVID-19, were actively infected with it, or had recovered from it provided the deeply sampled blood TCRbeta repertoires that made up the dataset. Samples were obtained from the ongoing ImmuneRACE study (first 160 participants) and from 1,254 subjects provided by 6 global collaborators. The repertoires were released in a freely available public database intended as a resource for research on the immune response to SARS-CoV-2. Where available, HLA class I and class II types were obtained from metadata supplied by the sample provider rather than from assay-based typing.

Whole blood was collected in K2EDTA tubes by collaborating institutions according to the institutions' own protocols. For TCRbeta analysis, collaborators shipped samples as frozen whole blood, isolated PBMCs, or DNA extracted from either of those sample types. What the authors observed across the whole study: Clinical and demographic metadata were provided uncurated, with the amount varying by source and participant.

V ends up 4 bases short and J 4 bases short, with an unmatched junction base count of 7. The CDR3, cysteine through phenylalanine, is 14 amino acids long. Here the CDR3 DNA is all that survives: 42 bases in frame from base 1. Based on the germline V gene, the CDR1 and CDR2 sequences are SGHDT and YYEEEE. This TCR was sampled from a woman in her seventies with acute or convalescent COVID-19. Sequenced input: peripheral blood. Recombination connected TRBV5-6 to TRBJ1-1; TRBD1 matches 7 bases in the middle. The base sequence is TGTGCCAGCAGCCCCTCGGCAGGGGGCACTGAAGCTTTCTTT. This sequence encodes CASSPSAGGTEAFF.